The T cell receptor (beta chain) under discussion was sequenced for a study of OX40 agonist ivuxolimab in advanced cancers. Across the whole study: Patients in dose escalation had liver, melanoma, kidney or head and neck cancers.

Clones were sequenced by immunoSEQ multiplex PCR, and TCRdb holds only the in-frame ones, with some missing. The sample carries approximately 91,000 clones, 80% to 90% recorded once. The CDR3 covers 17 residues. V dropped 3 bases and J dropped 5; count of bases not matched to a gene: 12. CDR1 and CDR2 (germline): LNHDA, SQIVND (reference sequence). The chain has TRBV19 and TRBJ2-1, with 8 bases identical to TRBD1. The clonotype comes from an adult with an advanced solid tumor such as melanoma, head and neck, liver or kidney cancer. The sample in question was CD4+ or CD8+ T cells sorted from blood, obtained in a trial of the OX40 agonist ivuxolimab. The DNA for the CDR3 is TGTGCCAGTAGTATGGATACACCGGGACAGGTGAACAATGAGCAGTTCTTC. Protein: CASSMDTPGQVNNEQFF.